The 10 T cell receptor beta chains given below trace back to one sample, sequenced in a study of cytomegalovirus exposure and HLA in healthy donors. The PCR used 60 Vbeta and 13 Jbeta primers. This table comes from immunoSEQ multiplex PCR, and its TCRdb copy is limited to in-frame clones, with some not included. The sample includes fewer than 60,000 clones. Sequenced input: PBMCs. These receptors all stem from a middle-aged woman in good health and CMV-seronegative.

This rearrangement joins TRBV7-9 to TRBJ1-1; maybe TRBD1 (6 bases). The CDR3 extends over 12 amino acids. The germline V gene encodes CDR1 SEHNR and CDR2 FQNEAQ (reference sequence). Trimming removed 5 bases from V and 11 bases from J, with 15 bases in between. CDR3 region: CASSPEDRGAFF. In nucleotides, the CDR3 is TGTGCCAGCAGCCCGGAGGACAGAGGGGCTTTCTTT.

This chain links TRBV5-1 with TRBJ1-3, with D possibly being TRBD1 (6 bases). The length of the CDR3 is 14 residues. The V end lost 3 bases, the J end lost 3 bases, and 10 bases lay between the germline ends. Germline V gene data show CDR1 as SGHRS and CDR2 as YFSETQ. CDR3 loop: CASSSQGSGNTIYF. CDR3 sequence (DNA): TGCGCCAGCAGCTCACAGGGCAGTGGAAACACCATATATTTT.

The rearrangement links TRBV7-9 to TRBJ2-7, with D possibly matching TRBD1 (6 bases). This CDR3 contains 17 residues. V lost 1 base to trimming and J lost 6 bases, with 22 bases between them. Per the germline V gene, CDR1 is SEHNR and CDR2 is FQNEAQ (reference sequence). The CDR3 region is CASSLDLRGPTPGEQYF. CDR3 coding DNA: TGTGCCAGCAGCTTAGATCTCAGGGGTCCTACCCCAGGCGAGCAGTACTTC.

V usage is TRBV2 and J usage is TRBJ2-5; 8 bases line up with TRBD1. The CDR3 totals 16 residues. V lost 3 bases and J lost 5; bases outside the gene matches: 11. CDR1 and CDR2 (germline): SNHLY, FYNNEI. CDR3 DNA: TGTGCCAGCAGTGATAGTCTACAGGGGGTCGTGGAGACCCAGTACTTC. Its protein is CASSDSLQGVVETQYF.

The V and J genes are TRBV6-5 and TRBJ2-5, with D perhaps matching TRBD2 (5 bases). V lost 6 bases, J lost 3 bases, and 11 bases lay in between. The CDR3 is made up of 13 amino acids. The germline gives CDR1 MNHEY, CDR2 SVGAGI. For the CDR3, the DNA is TGTGCCAGCAGACCGAGCGGCAAAGAGACCCAGTACTTC. It translates to CASRPSGKETQYF.

The rearrangement uses TRBV30 and TRBJ2-5, with D maybe TRBD2 (6 bases). CDR3 size: 12 residues. V gave up 1 base and J gave up 4 bases, with 7 bases separating them. The germline gives CDR1 GTSNPN, CDR2 SVGIG (reference sequence). CDR3 DNA sequence: TGTGCCTGGAGTGCCGGGGGAGAGACCCAGTACTTC. This encodes CAWSAGGETQYF. Using reference TRBV30 and TRBJ2-5 for the parts outside the CDR3, the full variable domain is SQTIHQWPATLVQPVGSPLSLECTVEGTSNPNLYWYRQAAGRGLQLLFYSVGIGQISSEVPQNLSASRPQDRQFILSSKKLLLSDSGFYLCAWSAGGETQYFGPGTRLLVL.

This rearrangement joins TRBV5-1 to TRBJ2-1; D uncertain. The germline CDR1 and CDR2 sequences are SGHRS and YFSETQ. The CDR3 covers 15 residues. V gave up 0 bases and J gave up 0 bases, with 7 bases separating them. CDR3 nucleotide sequence: TGCGCCAGCAGCTTGGACAGTAGCTCCTACAATGAGCAGTTCTTC. It yields the protein CASSLDSSSYNEQFF.

The gene calls are TRBV5-1 and TRBJ1-1; D remains unclear. The V end lost 4 bases, the J end lost 6 bases, and 10 bases lay between the germline ends. CDR1 and CDR2 from the germline V gene are SGHRS and YFSETQ. CDR3 length: 12 residues. The CDR3, as DNA: TGCGCCAGCAGCCTAGAAGGCCCTGAAGCTTTCTTT. This gives the protein CASSLEGPEAFF.

The V and J genes are TRBV30 and TRBJ2-7; 7 nucleotides match TRBD2. The CDR3 totals 14 residues. Germline CDR1 is GTSNPN and CDR2 is SVGIG (reference sequence). V shed 1 base, J shed 5 bases, and the junction held 8 bases outside the gene matches. The CDR3 loop reads CAWSALAGPHEQYF. CDR3 in DNA: TGTGCCTGGAGTGCATTAGCGGGCCCCCACGAGCAGTACTTC.

Here the CDR3 DNA reads TGCGCCAGCAGCCAAGGCCCTAGTGCGGGTGGCTACACCTTC. It translates to CASSQGPSAGGYTF. This chain joins TRBV4-3 and TRBJ1-2; D ambiguous. Trimming pared 1 base from V and 7 bases from J, leaving 13 bases between. The CDR3 is 14 residues long. Germline CDR1 reads LGHNA; CDR2 reads YSLEER.